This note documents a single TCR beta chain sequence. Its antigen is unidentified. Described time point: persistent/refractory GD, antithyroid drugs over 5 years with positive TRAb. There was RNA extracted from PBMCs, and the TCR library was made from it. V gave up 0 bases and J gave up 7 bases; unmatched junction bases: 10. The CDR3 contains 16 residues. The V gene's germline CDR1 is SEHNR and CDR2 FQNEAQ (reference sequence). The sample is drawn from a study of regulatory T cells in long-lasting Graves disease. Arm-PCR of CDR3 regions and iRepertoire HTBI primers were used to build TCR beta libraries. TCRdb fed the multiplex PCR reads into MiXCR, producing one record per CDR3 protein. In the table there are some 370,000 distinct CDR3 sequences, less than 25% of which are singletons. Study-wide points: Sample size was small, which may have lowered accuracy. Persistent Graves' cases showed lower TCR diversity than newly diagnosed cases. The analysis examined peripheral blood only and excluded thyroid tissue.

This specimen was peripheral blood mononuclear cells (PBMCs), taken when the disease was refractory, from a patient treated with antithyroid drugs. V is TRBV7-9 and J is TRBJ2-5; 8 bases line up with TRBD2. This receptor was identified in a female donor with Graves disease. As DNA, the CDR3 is TGTGCCAGCAGCTTAGCCCCCCCGGGACTAGTTTCGACCCAGTACTTC. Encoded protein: CASSLAPPGLVSTQYF. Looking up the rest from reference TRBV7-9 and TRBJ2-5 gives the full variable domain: DTGVSQNPRHKITKRGQNVTFRCDPISEHNRLYWYRQTLGQGPEFLTYFQNEAQLEKSRLLSDRFSAERPKGSFSTLEIQRTEQGDSAMYLCASSLAPPGLVSTQYFGPGTRLLVL.